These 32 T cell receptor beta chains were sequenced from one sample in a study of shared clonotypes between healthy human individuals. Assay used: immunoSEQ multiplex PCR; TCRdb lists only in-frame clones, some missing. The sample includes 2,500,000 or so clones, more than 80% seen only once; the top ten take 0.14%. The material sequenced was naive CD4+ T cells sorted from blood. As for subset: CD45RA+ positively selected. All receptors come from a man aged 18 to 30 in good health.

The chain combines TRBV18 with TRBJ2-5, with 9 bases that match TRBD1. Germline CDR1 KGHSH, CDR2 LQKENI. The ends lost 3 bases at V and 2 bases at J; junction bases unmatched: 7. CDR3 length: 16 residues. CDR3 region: CASSPTTGGGQETQYF. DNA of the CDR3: TGTGCCAGCTCACCCACGACAGGGGGTGGACAAGAGACCCAGTACTTC.

This CDR3 reads CASSGRAGTGEKLFF. The CDR3 DNA sequence: TGCGCCAGCAGCGGAAGGGCAGGGACGGGTGAAAAACTGTTTTTT. This chain uses TRBV4-3 with TRBJ1-4; D perhaps matches TRBD1 (5 bases). The CDR3 has 15 residues. V was clipped by 5 bases and J by 7 bases, with 17 bases between them. Germline CDR1 reads LGHNA; CDR2 reads YSLEER.

This chain's CDR3 is CASSQLGGEVDEAFF. The CDR3 DNA sequence: TGCGCCAGCAGCCAACTAGGGGGCGAGGTGGATGAAGCTTTCTTT. J is TRBJ1-1 and V is TRBV5-1; TRBD1 matches 7 bases. The CDR3 runs 15 residues. V was pared by 4 bases and J by 7 bases, with 13 bases of the junction left unmatched. The germline V gene has CDR1 SGHRS and CDR2 YFSETQ. Full variable domain (missing parts from reference TRBV5-1 and TRBJ1-1): KAGVTQTPRYLIKTRGQQVTLSCSPISGHRSVSWYQQTPGQGLQFLFEYFSETQRNKGNFPGRFSGRQFSNSRSEMNVSTLELGDSALYLCASSQLGGEVDEAFFGQGTRLTVV.

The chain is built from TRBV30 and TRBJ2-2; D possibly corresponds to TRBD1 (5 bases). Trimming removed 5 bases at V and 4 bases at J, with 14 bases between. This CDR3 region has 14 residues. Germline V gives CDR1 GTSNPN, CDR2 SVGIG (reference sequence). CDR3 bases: TGTGCCTGGGAGACGAACAGGCTCACCGGGGAGCTGTTTTTT. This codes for CAWETNRLTGELFF.

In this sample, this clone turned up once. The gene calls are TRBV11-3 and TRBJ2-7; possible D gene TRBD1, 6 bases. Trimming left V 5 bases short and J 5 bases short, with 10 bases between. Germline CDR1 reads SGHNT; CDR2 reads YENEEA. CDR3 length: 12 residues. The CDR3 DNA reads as TGTGCCAGCAGCGAACAGGGCGACGAGCAGTACTTC. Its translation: CASSEQGDEQYF.

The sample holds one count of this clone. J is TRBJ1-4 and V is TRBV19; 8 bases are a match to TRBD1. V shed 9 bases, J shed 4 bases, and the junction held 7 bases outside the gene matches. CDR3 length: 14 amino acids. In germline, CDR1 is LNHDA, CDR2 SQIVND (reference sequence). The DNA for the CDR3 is TGTGCCAGCCAAGACAGGGGTAGTAATGAAAAACTGTTTTTT. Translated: CASQDRGSNEKLFF.

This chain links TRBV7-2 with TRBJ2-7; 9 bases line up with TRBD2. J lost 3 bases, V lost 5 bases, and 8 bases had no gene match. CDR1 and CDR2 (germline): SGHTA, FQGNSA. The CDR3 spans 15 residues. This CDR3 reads CASSPSGMSFYEQYF. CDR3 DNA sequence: TGTGCCAGCAGCCCTAGCGGGATGAGTTTCTACGAGCAGTACTTC.

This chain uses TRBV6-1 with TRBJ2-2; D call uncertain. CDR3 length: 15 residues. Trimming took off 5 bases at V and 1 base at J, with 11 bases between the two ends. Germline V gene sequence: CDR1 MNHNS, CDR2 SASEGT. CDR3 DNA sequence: TGTGCCAGCAGTATTAGCATAGGGAACACCGGGGAGCTGTTTTTT. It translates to CASSISIGNTGELFF.

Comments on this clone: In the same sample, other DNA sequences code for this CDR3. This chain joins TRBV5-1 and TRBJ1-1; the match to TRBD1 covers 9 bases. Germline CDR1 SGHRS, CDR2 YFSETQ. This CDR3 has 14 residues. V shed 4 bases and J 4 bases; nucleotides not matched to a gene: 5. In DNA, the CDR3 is TGCGCCAGCAGCCTGGGACAGGGCGGCACTGAAGCTTTCTTT. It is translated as CASSLGQGGTEAFF.

CDR3 loop: CASSLEGDKNSPLHF. As DNA, the CDR3 is TGCGCCAGCAGCTTGGAAGGGGACAAAAATTCACCCCTCCACTTT. This chain connects TRBV5-1 to TRBJ1-6; TRBD1 might be the D (6 bases). Germline values: CDR1 SGHRS, CDR2 YFSETQ. The CDR3 loop spans 15 amino acids. V was cut by 0 bases and J by 7 bases, with 11 bases left in between. Using reference TRBV5-1 and TRBJ1-6 for the parts outside the CDR3, the full variable domain is KAGVTQTPRYLIKTRGQQVTLSCSPISGHRSVSWYQQTPGQGLQFLFEYFSETQRNKGNFPGRFSGRQFSNSRSEMNVSTLELGDSALYLCASSLEGDKNSPLHFGNGTRLTVT.

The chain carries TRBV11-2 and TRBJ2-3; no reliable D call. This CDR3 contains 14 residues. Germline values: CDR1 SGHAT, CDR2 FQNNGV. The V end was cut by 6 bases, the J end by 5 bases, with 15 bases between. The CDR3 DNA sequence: TGTGCCAGCAGTCAAACGTCCGTCCTAGATACGCAGTATTTT. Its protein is CASSQTSVLDTQYF.

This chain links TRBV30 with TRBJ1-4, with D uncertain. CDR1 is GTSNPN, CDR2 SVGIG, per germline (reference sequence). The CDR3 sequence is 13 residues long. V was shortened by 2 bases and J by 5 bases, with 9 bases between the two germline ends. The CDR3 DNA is TGTGCCTGGAGTAAGGGTAAAAATGAAAAACTGTTTTTT. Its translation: CAWSKGKNEKLFF.

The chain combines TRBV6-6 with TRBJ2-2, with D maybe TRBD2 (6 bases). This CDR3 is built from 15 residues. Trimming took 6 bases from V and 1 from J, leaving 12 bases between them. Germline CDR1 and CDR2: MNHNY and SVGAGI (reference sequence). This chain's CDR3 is CASSYGGVNTGELFF. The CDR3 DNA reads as TGTGCCAGCAGCTACGGAGGGGTGAACACCGGGGAGCTGTTTTTT.

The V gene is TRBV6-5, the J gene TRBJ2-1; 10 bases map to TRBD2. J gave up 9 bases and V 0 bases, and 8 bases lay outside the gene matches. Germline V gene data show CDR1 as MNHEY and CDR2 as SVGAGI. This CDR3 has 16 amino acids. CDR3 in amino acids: CASSYSTSGGVGEQFF. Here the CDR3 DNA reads TGTGCCAGCAGTTACTCGACCAGCGGGGGGGTCGGTGAGCAGTTCTTC.

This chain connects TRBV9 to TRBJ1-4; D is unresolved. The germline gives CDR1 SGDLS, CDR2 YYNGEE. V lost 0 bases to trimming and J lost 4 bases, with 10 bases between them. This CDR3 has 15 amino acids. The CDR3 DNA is TGTGCCAGCAGCGTAGATTCGCGTGGTAATGAAAAACTGTTTTTT. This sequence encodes CASSVDSRGNEKLFF.

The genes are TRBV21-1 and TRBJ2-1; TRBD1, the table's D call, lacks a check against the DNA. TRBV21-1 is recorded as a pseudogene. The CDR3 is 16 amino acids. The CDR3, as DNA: TGTGCCAGCAGACGGCCCACAGGGGAAGCCTACAATGAGCAGTTCTTC. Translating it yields CASRRPTGEAYNEQFF.

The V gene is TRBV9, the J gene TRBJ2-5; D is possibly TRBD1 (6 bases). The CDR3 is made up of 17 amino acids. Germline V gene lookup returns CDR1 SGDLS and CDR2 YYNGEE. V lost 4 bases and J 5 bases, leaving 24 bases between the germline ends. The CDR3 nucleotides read TGTGCCAGCAGCCCGATGAGCGGAGAAACAGGGATCGAGACCCAGTACTTC. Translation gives CASSPMSGETGIETQYF.

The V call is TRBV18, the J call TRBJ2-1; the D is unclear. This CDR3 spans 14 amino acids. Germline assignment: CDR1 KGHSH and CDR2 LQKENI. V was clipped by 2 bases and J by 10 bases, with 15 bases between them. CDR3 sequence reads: CASSPGEQDREQFF. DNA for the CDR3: TGTGCCAGCTCACCAGGAGAGCAGGATAGGGAGCAGTTCTTC. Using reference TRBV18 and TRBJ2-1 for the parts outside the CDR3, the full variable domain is NAGVMQNPRHLVRRRGQEARLRCSPMKGHSHVYWYRQLPEEGLKFMVYLQKENIIDESGMPKERFSAEFPKEGPSILRIQQVVRGDSAAYFCASSPGEQDREQFFGPGTRLTVL.

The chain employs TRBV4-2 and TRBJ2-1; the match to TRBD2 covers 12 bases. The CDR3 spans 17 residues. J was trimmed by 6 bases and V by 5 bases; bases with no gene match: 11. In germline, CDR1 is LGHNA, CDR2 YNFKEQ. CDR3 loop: CASSKGYLAGGPNEQFF. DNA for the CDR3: TGTGCCAGCAGCAAAGGGTACCTAGCGGGGGGGCCCAATGAGCAGTTCTTC.

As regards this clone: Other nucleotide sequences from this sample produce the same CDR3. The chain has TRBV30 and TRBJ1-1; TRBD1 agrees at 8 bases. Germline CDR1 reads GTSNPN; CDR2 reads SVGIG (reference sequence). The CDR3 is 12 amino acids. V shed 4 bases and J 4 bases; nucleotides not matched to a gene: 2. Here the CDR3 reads CAWTDRVTEAFF. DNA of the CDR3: TGTGCCTGGACGGACAGGGTCACTGAAGCTTTCTTT.

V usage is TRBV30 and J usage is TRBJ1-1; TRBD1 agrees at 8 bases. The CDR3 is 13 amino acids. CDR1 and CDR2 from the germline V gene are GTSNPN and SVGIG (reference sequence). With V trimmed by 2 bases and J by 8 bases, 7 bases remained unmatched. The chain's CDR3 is CAWSRTGPVEAFF. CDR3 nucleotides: TGTGCCTGGAGTCGGACAGGGCCGGTAGAAGCTTTCTTT. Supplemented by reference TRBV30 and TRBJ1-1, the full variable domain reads SQTIHQWPATLVQPVGSPLSLECTVEGTSNPNLYWYRQAAGRGLQLLFYSVGIGQISSEVPQNLSASRPQDRQFILSSKKLLLSDSGFYLCAWSRTGPVEAFFGQGTRLTVV.

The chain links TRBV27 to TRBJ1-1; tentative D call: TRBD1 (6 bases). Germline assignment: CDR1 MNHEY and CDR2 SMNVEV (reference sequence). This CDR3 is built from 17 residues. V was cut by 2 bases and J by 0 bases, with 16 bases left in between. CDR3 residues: CASSLVSKGGLNTEAFF. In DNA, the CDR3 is TGTGCCAGCAGTTTAGTTTCCAAGGGGGGCCTGAACACTGAAGCTTTCTTT.

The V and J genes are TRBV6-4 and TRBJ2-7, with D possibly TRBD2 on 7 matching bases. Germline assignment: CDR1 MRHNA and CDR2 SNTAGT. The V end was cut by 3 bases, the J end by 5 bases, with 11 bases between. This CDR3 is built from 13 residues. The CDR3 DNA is TGTGCCAGCAGTGATGGGGGGGCGGACGAGCAGTACTTC. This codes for CASSDGGADEQYF.

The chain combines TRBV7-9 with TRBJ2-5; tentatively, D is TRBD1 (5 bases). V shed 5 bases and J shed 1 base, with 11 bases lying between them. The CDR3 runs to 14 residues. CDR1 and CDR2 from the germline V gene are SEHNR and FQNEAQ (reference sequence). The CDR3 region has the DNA TGTGCCAGCAGCAGCCAGGGAATCCAAGAGACCCAGTACTTC. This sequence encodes CASSSQGIQETQYF. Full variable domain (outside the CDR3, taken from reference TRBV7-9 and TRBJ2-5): DTGVSQNPRHKITKRGQNVTFRCDPISEHNRLYWYRQTLGQGPEFLTYFQNEAQLEKSRLLSDRFSAERPKGSFSTLEIQRTEQGDSAMYLCASSSQGIQETQYFGPGTRLLVL.

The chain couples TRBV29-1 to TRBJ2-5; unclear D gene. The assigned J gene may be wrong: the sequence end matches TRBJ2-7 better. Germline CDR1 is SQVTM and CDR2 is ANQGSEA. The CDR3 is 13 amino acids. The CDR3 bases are TGCAGCGTTGAAACTGGTCTGACCTACGAGCAGTACTTC. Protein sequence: CSVETGLTYEQYF.

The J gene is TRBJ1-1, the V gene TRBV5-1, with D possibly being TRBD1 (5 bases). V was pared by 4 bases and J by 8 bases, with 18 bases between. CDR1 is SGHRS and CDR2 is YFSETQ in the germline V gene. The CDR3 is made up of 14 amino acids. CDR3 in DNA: TGCGCCAGCAGCACGTGGGACGGACCCACCGAAGCTTTCTTT. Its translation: CASSTWDGPTEAFF.

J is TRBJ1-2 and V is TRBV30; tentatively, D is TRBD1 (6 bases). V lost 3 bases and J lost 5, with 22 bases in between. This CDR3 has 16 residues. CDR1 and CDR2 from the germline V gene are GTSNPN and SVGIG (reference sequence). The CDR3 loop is CAWRSKDSLVYYGYTF. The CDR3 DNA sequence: TGTGCCTGGAGGTCGAAGGACAGCTTAGTTTATTATGGCTACACCTTC.

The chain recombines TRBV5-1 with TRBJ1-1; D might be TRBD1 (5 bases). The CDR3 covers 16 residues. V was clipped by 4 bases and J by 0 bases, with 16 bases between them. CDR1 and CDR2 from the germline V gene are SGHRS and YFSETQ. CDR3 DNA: TGCGCCAGCAGCGATGGGACCGCGACCGTGAACACTGAAGCTTTCTTT. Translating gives CASSDGTATVNTEAFF.

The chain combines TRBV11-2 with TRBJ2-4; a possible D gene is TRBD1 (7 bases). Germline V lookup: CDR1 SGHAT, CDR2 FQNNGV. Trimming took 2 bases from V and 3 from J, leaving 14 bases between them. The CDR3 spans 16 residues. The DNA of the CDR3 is TGTGCCAGCAGCTTATCCTATCAGGGGGGCAAAAACATTCAGTACTTC. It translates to CASSLSYQGGKNIQYF.

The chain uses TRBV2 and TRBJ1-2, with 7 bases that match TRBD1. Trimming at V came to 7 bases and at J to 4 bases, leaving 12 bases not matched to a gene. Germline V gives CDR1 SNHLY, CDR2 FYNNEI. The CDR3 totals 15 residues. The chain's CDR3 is CASTMVEQGSYGYTF. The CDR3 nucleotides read TGTGCCAGCACAATGGTAGAACAGGGGTCCTATGGCTACACCTTC.

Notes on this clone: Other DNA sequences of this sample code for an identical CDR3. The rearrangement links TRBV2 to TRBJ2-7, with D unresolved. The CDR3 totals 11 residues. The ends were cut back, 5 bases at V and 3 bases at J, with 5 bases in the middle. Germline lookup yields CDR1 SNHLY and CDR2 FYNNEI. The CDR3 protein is CASSRYYEQYF. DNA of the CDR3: TGTGCCAGCAGTCGTTACTACGAGCAGTACTTC.

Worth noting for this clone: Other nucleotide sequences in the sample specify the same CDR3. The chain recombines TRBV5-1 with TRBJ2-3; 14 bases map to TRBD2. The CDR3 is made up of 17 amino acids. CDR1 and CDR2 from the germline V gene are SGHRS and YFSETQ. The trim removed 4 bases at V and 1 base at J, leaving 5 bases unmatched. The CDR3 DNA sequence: TGCGCCAGCAGCAGTGGACTAGCGGGGGGTGGCACAGATACGCAGTATTTT. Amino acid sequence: CASSSGLAGGGTDTQYF. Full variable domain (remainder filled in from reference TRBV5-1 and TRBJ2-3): KAGVTQTPRYLIKTRGQQVTLSCSPISGHRSVSWYQQTPGQGLQFLFEYFSETQRNKGNFPGRFSGRQFSNSRSEMNVSTLELGDSALYLCASSSGLAGGGTDTQYFGPGTRLTVL.